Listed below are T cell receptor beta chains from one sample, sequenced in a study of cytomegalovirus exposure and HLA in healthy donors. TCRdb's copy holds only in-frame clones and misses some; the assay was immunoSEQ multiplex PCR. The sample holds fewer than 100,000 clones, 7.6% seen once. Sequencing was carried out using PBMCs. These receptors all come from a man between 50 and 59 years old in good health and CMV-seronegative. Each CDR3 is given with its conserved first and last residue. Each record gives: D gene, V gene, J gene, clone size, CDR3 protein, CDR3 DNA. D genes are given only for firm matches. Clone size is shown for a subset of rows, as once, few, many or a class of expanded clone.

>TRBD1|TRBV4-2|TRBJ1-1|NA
CASSQAGGPEAFF
TGTGCCAGCAGCCAAGCAGGGGGACCTGAAGCTTTCTTT
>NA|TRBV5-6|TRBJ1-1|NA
CASSLEGEGFYTEAFF
TGTGCCAGCAGCTTGGAAGGTGAGGGTTTTTACACTGAAGCTTTCTTT
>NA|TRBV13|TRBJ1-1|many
CASSVITGSTEAFF
TGTGCCAGCAGCGTGATAACAGGGTCCACTGAAGCTTTCTTT
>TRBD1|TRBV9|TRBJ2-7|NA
CASSMGTGVTYEQYF
TGTGCCAGCAGCATGGGGACAGGGGTTACTTACGAGCAGTACTTC
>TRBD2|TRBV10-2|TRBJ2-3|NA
CASTREGRSTDTQYF
TGCGCCAGCACGCGGGAGGGCCGGAGCACAGATACGCAGTATTTT
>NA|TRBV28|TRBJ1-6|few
CASSLRGNSPLHF
TGTGCCAGCAGTTTAAGAGGGAATTCACCCCTCCACTTT
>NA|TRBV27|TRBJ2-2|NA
CASRGSVGDTGELFF
TGTGCCAGCAGAGGGTCAGTCGGGGACACCGGGGAGCTGTTTTTT
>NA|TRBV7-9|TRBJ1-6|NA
CASSLIGVEGLLHF
TGTGCCAGCAGCTTAATAGGGGTCGAAGGGCTCCTCCACTTT
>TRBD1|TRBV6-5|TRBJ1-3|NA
CASSFIRQGVVNTIYF
TGTGCCAGCAGTTTCATAAGACAGGGTGTCGTAAACACCATATATTTT
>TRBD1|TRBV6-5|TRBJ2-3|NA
CASSSPPGQGSDTQYF
TGTGCCAGCAGTTCCCCGCCGGGACAGGGATCAGATACGCAGTATTTT
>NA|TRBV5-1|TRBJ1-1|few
CASSLSELNTEAFF
TGCGCCAGCAGCTTGTCAGAATTGAACACTGAAGCTTTCTTT
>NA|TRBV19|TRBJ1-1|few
CASSIWTGRGGTEAFF
TGTGCCAGTAGTATCTGGACGGGGCGGGGGGGCACTGAAGCTTTCTTT
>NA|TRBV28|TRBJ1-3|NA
CASSLPKILRGADGNTIYF
TGTGCCAGCAGTTTGCCCAAAATTCTCAGGGGAGCTGACGGAAACACCATATATTTT
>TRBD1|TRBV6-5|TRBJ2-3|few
CASKGTGFATQYF
TGTGCCAGCAAAGGGACAGGGTTTGCTACGCAGTATTTT
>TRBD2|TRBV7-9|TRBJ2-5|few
CASSLDAGGVETQYF
TGTGCCAGCAGCTTAGATGCGGGGGGCGTGGAGACCCAGTACTTC
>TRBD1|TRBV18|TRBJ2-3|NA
CASSPPGQASTDTQYF
TGTGCCAGCTCACCACCGGGACAGGCGAGCACAGATACGCAGTATTTT
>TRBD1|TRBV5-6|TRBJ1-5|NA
CASTRRQGGNQPQHF
TGTGCCAGCACTCGTCGACAGGGTGGCAACCAGCCCCAGCATTTT
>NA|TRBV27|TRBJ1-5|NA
CASSPQGVQPQHF
TGTGCCAGCAGCCCCCAAGGGGTTCAGCCCCAGCATTTT
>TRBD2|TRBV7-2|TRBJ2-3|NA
CASSPGTSWALDTQYF
TGTGCCAGCAGCCCCGGGACTAGCTGGGCCTTAGATACGCAGTATTTT
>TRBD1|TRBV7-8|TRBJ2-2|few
CASSLNPTGGNGELFF
TGTGCCAGCAGCCTCAACCCGACAGGGGGCAACGGGGAGCTGTTTTTT
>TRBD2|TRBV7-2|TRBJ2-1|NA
CASSRTSQRGNEQFF
TGTGCCAGCAGCCGGACTAGCCAACGAGGGAATGAGCAGTTCTTC
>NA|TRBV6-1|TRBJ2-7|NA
CASSGTTMSSYEQYF
TGTGCCAGCAGTGGGACAACAATGAGCTCCTACGAGCAGTACTTC
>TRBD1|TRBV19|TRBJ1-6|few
CASRTGPVGNSPLHF
TGTGCCAGCCGGACAGGGCCGGTTGGGAATTCACCCCTCCACTTT
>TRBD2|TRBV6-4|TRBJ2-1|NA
CASSHGGGVNEQFF
TGTGCCAGCAGTCACGGCGGGGGGGTTAATGAGCAGTTCTTC
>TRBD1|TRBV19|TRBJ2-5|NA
CASSRGTGPYQETQYF
TGTGCCAGTAGTAGGGGGACAGGCCCGTACCAAGAGACCCAGTACTTC
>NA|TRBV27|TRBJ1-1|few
CASNTRGGAWSEAFF
TGTGCCAGCAACACAAGGGGGGGCGCCTGGTCTGAAGCTTTCTTT
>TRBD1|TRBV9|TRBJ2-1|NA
CASSVLGQGAYNEQFF
TGTGCCAGCAGCGTACTGGGACAGGGGGCCTACAATGAGCAGTTCTTC
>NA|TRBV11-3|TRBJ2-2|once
CASSLVPLAGRLGRDGELFF
TGTGCCAGCAGCTTAGTCCCCCTTGCAGGACGACTGGGGCGGGACGGGGAGCTGTTTTTT
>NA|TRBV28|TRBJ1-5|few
CASLQHSNQPQHF
TGTGCCAGCCTACAGCATAGCAATCAGCCCCAGCATTTT
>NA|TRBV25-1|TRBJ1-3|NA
CASSESGSPSGNTIYF
TGTGCCAGCAGTGAATCCGGGTCCCCCTCTGGAAACACCATATATTTT
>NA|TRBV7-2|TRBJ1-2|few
CASSDSAGDYGYTF
TGTGCCAGCAGCGATTCAGCAGGTGACTATGGCTACACCTTC
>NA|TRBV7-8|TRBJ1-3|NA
CASSDRTPSGNTIYF
TGTGCCAGCAGCGACAGGACGCCCTCTGGAAACACCATATATTTT
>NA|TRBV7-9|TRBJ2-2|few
CASSRVTGELFF
TGTGCCAGCAGCCGGGTAACCGGGGAGCTGTTTTTT
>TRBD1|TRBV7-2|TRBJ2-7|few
CASSLGFRGQGSYEQYF
TGTGCCAGCAGCTTGGGTTTCCGAGGACAGGGCTCCTACGAGCAGTACTTC
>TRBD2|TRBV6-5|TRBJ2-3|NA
CASSYSGREYTDTQYF
TGTGCCAGCAGTTACTCGGGGCGGGAGTACACAGATACGCAGTATTTT
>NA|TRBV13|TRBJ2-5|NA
CASSLRRGVGETQYF
TGTGCCAGCAGCTTAAGGAGGGGAGTTGGGGAGACCCAGTACTTC
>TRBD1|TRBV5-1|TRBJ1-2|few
CASSSRTGNYGYTF
TGCGCCAGCAGCTCACGGACAGGGAACTATGGCTACACCTTC
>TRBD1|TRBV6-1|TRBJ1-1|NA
CASGRGLSNTEAFF
TGTGCCAGCGGCAGGGGGCTGTCGAACACTGAAGCTTTCTTT
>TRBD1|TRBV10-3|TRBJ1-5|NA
CAISEPGQDNQPQHF
TGTGCCATCAGTGAGCCCGGACAGGATAATCAGCCCCAGCATTTT
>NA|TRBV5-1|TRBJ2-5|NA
CASSLIARSYQETQYF
TGCGCCAGCAGCTTGATCGCTAGATCGTACCAAGAGACCCAGTACTTC
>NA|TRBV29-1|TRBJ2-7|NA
CSVISQGNSYEQYF
TGCAGCGTAATATCTCAGGGCAACTCCTACGAGCAGTACTTC
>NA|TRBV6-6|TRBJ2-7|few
CASRLTAGAVDEQYF
TGTGCCAGCAGATTAACGGCGGGGGCGGTCGACGAGCAGTACTTC
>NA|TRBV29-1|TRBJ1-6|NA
CSRKESSYNSPLHF
TGCAGCCGAAAAGAGTCCTCCTATAATTCGCCCCTCCACTTT
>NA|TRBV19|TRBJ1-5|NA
CASSVGTRFQPQHF
TGTGCCAGTAGTGTCGGGACAAGGTTTCAGCCCCAGCATTTT
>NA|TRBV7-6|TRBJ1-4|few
CASSLAGGAGEKLFF
TGTGCCAGCAGCTTAGCGGGGGGGGCAGGCGAAAAACTGTTTTTT
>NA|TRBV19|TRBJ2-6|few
CASKDPGVAGANVLTF
TGTGCCAGTAAAGATCCAGGGGTAGCTGGGGCCAACGTCCTGACTTTC
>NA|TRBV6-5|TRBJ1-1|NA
CASQRGIGNTEAFF
TGTGCCAGCCAGAGGGGGATAGGGAACACTGAAGCTTTCTTT
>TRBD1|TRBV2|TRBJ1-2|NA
CASSLGDSLYYGYTF
TGTGCCAGCAGTTTAGGGGACAGTCTTTACTATGGCTACACCTTC
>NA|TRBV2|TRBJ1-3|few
CASSPRQTVGNTIYF
TGTGCCAGCAGTCCCAGACAAACCGTCGGAAACACCATATATTTT
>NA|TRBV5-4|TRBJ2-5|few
CASSFLSHGTQYF
TGTGCCAGCAGCTTCCTCTCACATGGGACCCAGTACTTC
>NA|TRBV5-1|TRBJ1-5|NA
CASSLGTGLQPQHF
TGCGCCAGCAGCTTAGGAACAGGGCTTCAGCCCCAGCATTTT
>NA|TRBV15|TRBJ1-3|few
CATSRDFQGSGNTIYF
TGTGCCACCAGCAGAGATTTTCAGGGCTCTGGAAACACCATATATTTT
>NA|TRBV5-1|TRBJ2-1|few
CASSLSVGPPPYNEQFF
TGCGCCAGCAGCCTGTCGGTGGGGCCTCCGCCCTACAATGAGCAGTTCTTC
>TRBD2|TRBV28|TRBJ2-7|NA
CASSLLAGSSYEQYF
TGTGCCAGCAGTTTACTAGCGGGTAGCTCCTACGAGCAGTACTTC